This T cell receptor beta chain was captured by sequencing in a study of monozygotic twins with cystic fibrosis. Study details: Library input was approximately 2.7 micrograms of fragmented DNA, with approximately 14 PCR cycles. Overall study results and limits: V usage most resembled the co-twin in 13 of 16 pairs. Age, concordance and disease severity did not associate with shared CDR3 numbers. Median Simpson clonality of 0.0095 suggested naive T cells predominated.

The data were produced by immunoSEQ multiplex PCR, yet TCRdb's version contains in-frame clones alone and is incomplete. The data contain approximately 28,000 clones, about 82% of them singletons. With 1 base removed from V and 0 bases from J, the gap between germline ends came to 16 bases. The CDR3 sequence is 17 residues long. The V gene's germline CDR1 is SGHDT and CDR2 YYEEEE. Notes on this clone: What it binds is unknown.

The clonotype comes from a girl aged 2-10 years with cystic fibrosis. V is TRBV5-6 and J is TRBJ1-1; TRBD1 might be the D (5 bases). Sample: blood. CDR3 amino acids: CASSLLDSRGMNTEAFF. The CDR3 DNA follows: TGTGCCAGCAGCTTGCTGGACTCCCGGGGCATGAACACTGAAGCTTTCTTT.